What follows are 10 T cell receptor beta chains derived from one specimen sequenced in a study of T cells after somatic rescue of genetic block. Sequenced by immunoSEQ multiplex PCR; TCRdb stores in-frame clones only, minus some. The repertoire has about 88,000 clones, around 90% of them found once; the top ten carry 1.5% to 2%. The sequencing sample was made of peripheral blood mononuclear cells (PBMCs). The receptor source for this set is a woman in her late teens or twenties.

A word on this clone: Other DNA sequences within the sample encode an identical CDR3. The V call is TRBV11-3, the J call TRBJ2-7; D gene unclear. Germline lookup yields CDR1 SGHNT and CDR2 YENEEA. The CDR3 has 12 amino acids. The V end lost 1 base, the J end lost 2 bases, and 3 bases lay between the germline ends. CDR3 DNA sequence: TGTGCCAGCAGCTTAGGAACCTACGAGCAGTACTTC. Amino acid sequence: CASSLGTYEQYF. Complete variable domain (other parts from reference TRBV11-3 and TRBJ2-7): EAGVVQSPRYKIIEKKQPVAFWCNPISGHNTLYWYLQNLGQGPELLIRYENEEAVDDSQLPKDRFSAERLKGVDSTLKIQPAELGDSAVYLCASSLGTYEQYFGPGTRLTVT.

In nucleotides, the CDR3 is TGTGCCAGCAACCGGGGATCTAACACCGGGGAGCTGTTTTTT. Residues: CASNRGSNTGELFF. The chain is built from TRBV6-1 and TRBJ2-2; D perhaps matches TRBD2 (5 bases). This CDR3 spans 14 amino acids. Trimming pared 7 bases from V and 2 bases from J, leaving 11 bases between. CDR1 is MNHNS, CDR2 SASEGT, per germline.

This chain uses TRBV5-1 with TRBJ2-1; D possibly matches TRBD1 or TRBD2 (5 bases each). Per the germline V gene, CDR1 is SGHRS and CDR2 is YFSETQ. The V end lost 3 bases, the J end lost 4 bases, and 17 bases lay between the germline ends. This CDR3 comprises 16 residues. DNA for the CDR3: TGCGCCAGCAGCTACCTCCCCGGGGCCCTATACAATGAGCAGTTCTTC. Protein: CASSYLPGALYNEQFF.

The chain couples TRBV6-5 to TRBJ1-1; possibly TRBD1 for D (5 bases). V was clipped by 7 bases and J by 9 bases, with 21 bases between them. The CDR3 is 14 residues long. Germline V gene sequence: CDR1 MNHEY, CDR2 SVGAGI. Here the CDR3 DNA reads TGTGCCAGCATTCCAAAACCGGGGGGGACTAAAGCTTTCTTT. Its translation is CASIPKPGGTKAFF.

On this clone itself: In the same sample, other DNA sequences code for this CDR3. The J gene is TRBJ2-3, the V gene TRBV5-1; no clear D gene. V lost 0 bases and J 0 bases, leaving 5 bases between the germline ends. This CDR3 is built from 14 residues. Looked up from germline, CDR1 is SGHRS and CDR2 is YFSETQ. CDR3 protein: CASSLVGSTDTQYF. Here the CDR3 DNA reads TGCGCCAGCAGCTTGGTGGGAAGCACAGATACGCAGTATTTT.

V gene TRBV9 combines with J gene TRBJ1-4; tentative D call: TRBD1 (5 bases). This CDR3 comprises 17 residues. Looked up from germline, CDR1 is SGDLS and CDR2 is YYNGEE. With 2 bases removed from V and 7 bases from J, the gap between germline ends came to 21 bases. Written as DNA, the CDR3 is TGTGCCAGCAGCGTCGGATTAGACCCCACAGGTACTGAAAAACTGTTTTTT. Translating gives CASSVGLDPTGTEKLFF.

The V gene is TRBV28, the J gene TRBJ1-2, with D uncertain. In germline, CDR1 is MDHEN, CDR2 SYDVKM. The V end lost 8 bases, the J end lost 2 bases, and 9 bases lay between the germline ends. The CDR3 loop spans 12 amino acids. CDR3 nucleotides: TGTGCCAGCGGGGTCGGGAACTATGGCTACACCTTC. This encodes CASGVGNYGYTF.

CDR3 amino acids: CASSQDFLAEKLFF. CDR3 coding DNA: TGCGCCAGCAGCCAAGATTTTTTGGCCGAAAAACTGTTTTTT. The rearrangement joins TRBV4-3 to TRBJ1-4; no firm D call. The CDR3 is 14 amino acids. V was cut by 0 bases and J by 8 bases, with 10 bases left in between. CDR1 and CDR2 (germline): LGHNA, YSLEER.

V and J are TRBV6-6 and TRBJ2-5; D may correspond to TRBD1 or TRBD2 (5 bases each). Germline lookup yields CDR1 MNHNY and CDR2 SVGAGI (reference sequence). Trimming removed 4 bases at V and 6 bases at J, with 15 bases between. This CDR3 is built from 14 residues. The CDR3 loop reads CASSSPGTVQTQYF. CDR3 in DNA: TGTGCCAGCAGTTCCCCGGGGACGGTCCAGACCCAGTACTTC.

The chain has TRBV7-9 and TRBJ1-5, with TRBD1 matching over 7 bases. V was clipped by 5 bases and J by 6 bases; unmatched bases: 16. The CDR3 totals 17 residues. Germline values: CDR1 SEHNR, CDR2 FQNEAQ (reference sequence). In DNA, the CDR3 is TGTGCCAGCAGCCAAGGGGGCACTTTAGCTCCAGTTCAGCCCCAGCATTTT. It codes for CASSQGGTLAPVQPQHF.